The T cell receptor (beta chain) under discussion was sequenced for a study of cytomegalovirus exposure and HLA in healthy donors. Whole-study results and caveats: Data from an earlier analysis indicated that most TCR beta V segments were productive either about 87% or about 30% of the time. Researchers counted around 180 TCR beta chains as cytomegalovirus-associated. Using a false discovery rate of 0.05, a later analysis showed that approximately 17,000 TCR beta sequences were associated with HLA alleles. Whilst most TCR sequences proved rare, a subset of public TCRs occurred across many donors.

It was with 60 Vbeta and 13 Jbeta primers that the PCR ran. Only in-frame clones appear in the TCRdb table, and some are missing; sequencing was by immunoSEQ multiplex PCR. The data show a few hundred thousand clones, 75% to 80% seen once. The V end was cut by 2 bases, the J end by 4 bases, with 9 bases between. The germline gives CDR1 MGHDK, CDR2 SYGVNS. The CDR3 runs 15 residues. In this sample, this clone turned up a few times. Its antigen is as yet unknown. The chain uses TRBV25-1 and TRBJ1-6; no firm D call. The sequencing input was PBMCs. This sequence originates from a man between 18 and 35 years old in good health and CMV-seronegative. This CDR3 reads CASSEPQHYNSPLHF. The CDR3 nucleotides are TGTGCCAGCAGTGAACCACAGCATTATAATTCACCCCTCCACTTT.